This TCR beta chain was identified during a study of shared clonotypes between healthy human individuals. Genomic DNA belonging to each subset was distributed in equal measure over several immunoSEQ plates. As originally analysed: Without quality scores, immunoSEQ junctional reads could not be filtered like full-length reads. TCRdb's copy holds only in-frame clones and misses some; the assay was immunoSEQ multiplex PCR. Clone size and V and J calls were adopted from that table, with D and trimming inferred from the DNA. The data show just over 2,000,000 clones, 85% to 95% seen once. This clone was observed a single time. Antigen: not known. Study-wide points: Shared clonotypes across all four donors exceeded non-shared ones in generation probability. Represented diversity (both genetic and exposure-history) was limited by the small number of donors.

The ends lost 1 base at V and 2 bases at J; junction bases unmatched: 10. The CDR3 runs to 17 residues. The germline V gene has CDR1 MGHRA and CDR2 YSYEKL. CD45RO negativity and positive selection for CCR7 defined naive CD8 cells, a population that excluded terminally differentiated effector memory CD45RA+ cells. The sample taken for sequencing was naive CD8+ T cells sorted from blood. The chain employs TRBV4-1 and TRBJ2-7, with 8 bases fitting TRBD1. The source is a man in his late teens or twenties in good health. As DNA, the CDR3 is TGCGCCAGCAGCCAAGTGTATGGGCAGGGGGCGACCTACGAGCAGTACTTC. Translating gives CASSQVYGQGATYEQYF.